This T cell receptor beta chain was profiled in a study of human T cells and chemical hapten exposure. TCRdb re-analysed the RACE reads in MiXCR, keeping a single row per CDR3 protein. This table has about 98,000 distinct CDR3 sequences, 10% to 13% appearing once. This clonotype occurred a few times. Time point here: pre-sensitization, week 0. As to treatment: therapeutic diphenylcyclopropenone sensitization with weekly scalp DPC. The V gene lost 6 bases and the J gene lost 10 bases, with 13 bases spanning the gap. Germline V lookup: CDR1 LNHDA, CDR2 SQIVND (reference sequence). The CDR3 spans 12 residues.

This chain links TRBV19 with TRBJ2-1; D is ambiguous. This specimen consisted of whole blood, obtained in connection with sensitization to the hapten diphenylcyclopropenone (DPC). This receptor was taken from a woman in her sixties with alopecia areata. Some clones in this sample may be carry-over from other donors' samples. The CDR3 reads CASSHPKGEQFF. The CDR3, as DNA: TGTGCCAGTAGCCACCCGAAGGGCGAGCAGTTCTTC.